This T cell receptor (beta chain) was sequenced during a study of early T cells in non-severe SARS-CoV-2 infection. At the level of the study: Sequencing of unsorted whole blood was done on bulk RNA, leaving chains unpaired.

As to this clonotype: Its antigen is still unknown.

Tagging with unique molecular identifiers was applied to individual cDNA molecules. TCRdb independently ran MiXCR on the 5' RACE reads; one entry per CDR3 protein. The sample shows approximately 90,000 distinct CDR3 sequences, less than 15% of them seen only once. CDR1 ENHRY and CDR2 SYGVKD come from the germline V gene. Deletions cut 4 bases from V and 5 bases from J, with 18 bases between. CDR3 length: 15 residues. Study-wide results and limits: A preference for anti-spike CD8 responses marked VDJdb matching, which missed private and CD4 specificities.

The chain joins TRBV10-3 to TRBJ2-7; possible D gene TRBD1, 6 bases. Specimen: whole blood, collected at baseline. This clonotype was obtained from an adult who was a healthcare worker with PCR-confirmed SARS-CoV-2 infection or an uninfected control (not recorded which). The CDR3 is CAISGNDRTVDEQYF. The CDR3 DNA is TGTGCCATCAGTGGCAACGATCGGACAGTGGACGAGCAGTACTTC.